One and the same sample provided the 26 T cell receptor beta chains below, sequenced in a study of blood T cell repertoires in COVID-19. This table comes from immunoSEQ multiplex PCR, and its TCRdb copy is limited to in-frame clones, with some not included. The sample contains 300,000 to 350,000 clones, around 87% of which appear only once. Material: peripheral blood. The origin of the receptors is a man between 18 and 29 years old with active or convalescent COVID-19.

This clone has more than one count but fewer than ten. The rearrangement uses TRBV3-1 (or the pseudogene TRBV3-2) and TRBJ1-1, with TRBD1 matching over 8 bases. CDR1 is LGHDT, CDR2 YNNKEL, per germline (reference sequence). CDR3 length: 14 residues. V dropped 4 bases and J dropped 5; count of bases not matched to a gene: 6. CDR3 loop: CASSPRTGLTEAFF. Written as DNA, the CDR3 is TGTGCCAGCAGCCCACGGACAGGGTTGACTGAAGCTTTCTTT.

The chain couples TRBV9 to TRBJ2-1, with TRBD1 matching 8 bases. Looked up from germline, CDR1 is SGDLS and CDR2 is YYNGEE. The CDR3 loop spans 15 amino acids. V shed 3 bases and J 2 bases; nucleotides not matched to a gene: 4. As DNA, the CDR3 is TGTGCCAGCAGCGCCGGACAGGGTACCTACAATGAGCAGTTCTTC. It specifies CASSAGQGTYNEQFF.

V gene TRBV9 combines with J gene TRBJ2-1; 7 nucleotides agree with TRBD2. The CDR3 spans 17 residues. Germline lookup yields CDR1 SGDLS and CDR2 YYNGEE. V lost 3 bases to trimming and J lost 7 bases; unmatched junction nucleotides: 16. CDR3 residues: CASSALPISGAGNEQFF. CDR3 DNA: TGTGCCAGCAGCGCCTTGCCGATAAGCGGGGCGGGTAATGAGCAGTTCTTC.

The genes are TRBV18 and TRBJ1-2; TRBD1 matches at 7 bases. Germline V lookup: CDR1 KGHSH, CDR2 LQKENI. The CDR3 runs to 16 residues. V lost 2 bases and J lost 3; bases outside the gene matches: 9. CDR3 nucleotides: TGTGCCAGCTCACCATCCGACAGGGTTCTGGACTATGGCTACACCTTC. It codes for CASSPSDRVLDYGYTF.

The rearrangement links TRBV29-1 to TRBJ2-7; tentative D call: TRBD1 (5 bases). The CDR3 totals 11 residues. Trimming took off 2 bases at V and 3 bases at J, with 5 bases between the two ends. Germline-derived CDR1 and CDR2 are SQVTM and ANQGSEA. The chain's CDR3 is CSVERGYEQYF. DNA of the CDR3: TGCAGCGTTGAAAGGGGCTACGAGCAGTACTTC.

CDR3 DNA: TGTGCCAGCAGCCTTGGGTGGGGGGCTGAAGCTTTCTTT. This encodes CASSLGWGAEAFF. The genes are TRBV7-9 and TRBJ1-1, with D possibly being TRBD1 (5 bases). Deletions cut 5 bases from V and 6 bases from J, with 13 bases between. CDR1 is SEHNR, CDR2 FQNEAQ, per germline (reference sequence). CDR3 length: 13 residues.

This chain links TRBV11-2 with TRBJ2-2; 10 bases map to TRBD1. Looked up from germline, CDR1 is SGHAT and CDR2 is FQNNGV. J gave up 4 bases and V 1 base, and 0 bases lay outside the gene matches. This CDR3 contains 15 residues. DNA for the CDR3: TGTGCCAGCAGCTTAGGACAGGGGGCCACCGGGGAGCTGTTTTTT. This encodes CASSLGQGATGELFF.

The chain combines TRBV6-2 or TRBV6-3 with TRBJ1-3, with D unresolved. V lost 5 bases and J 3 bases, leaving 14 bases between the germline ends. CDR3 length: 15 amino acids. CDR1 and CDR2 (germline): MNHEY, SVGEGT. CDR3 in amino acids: CASSHRGSRGNTIYF. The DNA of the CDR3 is TGTGCCAGCAGTCACCGGGGATCTCGTGGAAACACCATATATTTT.

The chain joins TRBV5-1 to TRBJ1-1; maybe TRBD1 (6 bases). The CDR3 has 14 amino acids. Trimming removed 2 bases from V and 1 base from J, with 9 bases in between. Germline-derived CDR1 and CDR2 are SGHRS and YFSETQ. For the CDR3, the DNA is TGCGCCAGCAGCTTTCAGGGGCAGAACACTGAAGCTTTCTTT. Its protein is CASSFQGQNTEAFF.

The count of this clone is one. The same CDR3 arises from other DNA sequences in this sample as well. As DNA, the CDR3 is TGTGCCAGCAGCCCTAGGAGCACTGAAGCTTTCTTT. This codes for CASSPRSTEAFF. This sequence joins TRBV12-3 or TRBV12-4 and TRBJ1-1, with unresolved D. The CDR3 totals 12 residues. With 6 bases removed from V and 4 bases from J, the gap between germline ends came to 9 bases.

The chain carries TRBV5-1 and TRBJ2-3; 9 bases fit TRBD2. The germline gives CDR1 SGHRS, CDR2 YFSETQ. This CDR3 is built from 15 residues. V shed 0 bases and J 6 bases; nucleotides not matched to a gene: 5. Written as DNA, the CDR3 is TGCGCCAGCAGCTTGGAGGCGGGGGGGCTGGATACGCAGTATTTT. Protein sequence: CASSLEAGGLDTQYF.

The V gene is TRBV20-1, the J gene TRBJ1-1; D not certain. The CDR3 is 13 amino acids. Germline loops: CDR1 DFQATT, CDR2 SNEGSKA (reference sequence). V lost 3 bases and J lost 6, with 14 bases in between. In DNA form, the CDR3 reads TGCAGTGCTAGTGTACTCCCGAGCGCTGAAGCTTTCTTT. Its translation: CSASVLPSAEAFF.

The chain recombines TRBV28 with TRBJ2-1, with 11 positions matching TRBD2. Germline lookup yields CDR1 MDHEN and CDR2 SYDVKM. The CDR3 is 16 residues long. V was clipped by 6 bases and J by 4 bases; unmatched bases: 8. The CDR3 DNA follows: TGTGCCAGCAGAAAAAGAGGGACTAGCGGTTACAATGAGCAGTTCTTC. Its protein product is CASRKRGTSGYNEQFF.

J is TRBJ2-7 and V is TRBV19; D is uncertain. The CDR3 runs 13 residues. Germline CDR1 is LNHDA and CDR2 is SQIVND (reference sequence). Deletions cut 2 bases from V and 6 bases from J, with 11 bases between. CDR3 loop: CASSISTGSEQYF. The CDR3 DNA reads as TGTGCCAGTAGTATATCGACCGGGTCCGAGCAGTACTTC.

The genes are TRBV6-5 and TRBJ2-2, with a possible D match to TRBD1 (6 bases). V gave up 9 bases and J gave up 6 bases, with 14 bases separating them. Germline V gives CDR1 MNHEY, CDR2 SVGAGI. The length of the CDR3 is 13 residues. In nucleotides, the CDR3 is TGTGCCAGTTCCAGGGGTAGGCCCGGGGAGCTGTTTTTT. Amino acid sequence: CASSRGRPGELFF.

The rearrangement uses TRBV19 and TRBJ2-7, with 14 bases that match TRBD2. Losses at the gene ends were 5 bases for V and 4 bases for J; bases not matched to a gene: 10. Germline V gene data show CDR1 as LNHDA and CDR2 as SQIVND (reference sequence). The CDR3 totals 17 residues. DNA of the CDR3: TGTGCCAGTAGTCCCCACCCCGGGACTAGCGGGGGATACGAGCAGTACTTC. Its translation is CASSPHPGTSGGYEQYF. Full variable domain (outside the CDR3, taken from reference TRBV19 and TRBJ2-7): DGGITQSPKYLFRKEGQNVTLSCEQNLNHDAMYWYRQDPGQGLRLIYYSQIVNDFQKGDIAEGYSVSREKKESFPLTVTSAQKNPTAFYLCASSPHPGTSGGYEQYFGPGTRLTVT.

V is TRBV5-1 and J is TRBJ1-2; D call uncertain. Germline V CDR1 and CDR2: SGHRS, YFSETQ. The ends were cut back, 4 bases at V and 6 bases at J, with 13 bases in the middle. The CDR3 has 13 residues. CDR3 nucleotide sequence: TGCGCCAGCAGCGTACTTGAAACTGATGGCTACACCTTC. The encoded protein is CASSVLETDGYTF.

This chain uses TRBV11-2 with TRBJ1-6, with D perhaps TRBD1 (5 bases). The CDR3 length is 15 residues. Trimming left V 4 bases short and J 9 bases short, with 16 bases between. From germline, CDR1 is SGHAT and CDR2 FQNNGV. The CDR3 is CASSSWGSGGSPLHF. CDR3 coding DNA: TGTGCCAGCAGCTCCTGGGGCTCTGGCGGTTCACCCCTCCACTTT. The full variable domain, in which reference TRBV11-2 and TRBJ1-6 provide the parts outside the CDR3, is EAGVAQSPRYKIIEKRQSVAFWCNPISGHATLYWYQQILGQGPKLLIQFQNNGVVDDSQLPKDRFSAERLKGVDSTLKIQPAKLEDSAVYLCASSSWGSGGSPLHFGNGTRLTVT.

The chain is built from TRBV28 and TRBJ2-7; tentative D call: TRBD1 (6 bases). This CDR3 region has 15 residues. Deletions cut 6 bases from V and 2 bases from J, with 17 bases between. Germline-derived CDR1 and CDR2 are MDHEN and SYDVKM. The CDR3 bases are TGTGCCAGCAGCCTCACAGGGAGAAAGGCCTACGAGCAGTACTTC. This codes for CASSLTGRKAYEQYF. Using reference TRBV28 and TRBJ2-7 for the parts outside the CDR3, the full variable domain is DVKVTQSSRYLVKRTGEKVFLECVQDMDHENMFWYRQDPGLGLRLIYFSYDVKMKEKGDIPEGYSVSREKKERFSLILESASTNQTSMYLCASSLTGRKAYEQYFGPGTRLTVT.

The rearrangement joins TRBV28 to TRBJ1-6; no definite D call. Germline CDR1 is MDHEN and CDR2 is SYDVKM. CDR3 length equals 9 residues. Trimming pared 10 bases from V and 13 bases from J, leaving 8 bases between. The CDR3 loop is CATSPPLHF. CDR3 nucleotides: TGTGCCACCTCCCCCCCCCTCCACTTT.

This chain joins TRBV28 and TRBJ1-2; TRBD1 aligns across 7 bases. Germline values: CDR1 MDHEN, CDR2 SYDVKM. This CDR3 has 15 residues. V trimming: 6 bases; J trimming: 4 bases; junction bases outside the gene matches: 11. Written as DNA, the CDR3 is TGTGCCAGCAGGAAATCAGACAGGGTACCCTATGGCTACACCTTC. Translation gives CASRKSDRVPYGYTF.

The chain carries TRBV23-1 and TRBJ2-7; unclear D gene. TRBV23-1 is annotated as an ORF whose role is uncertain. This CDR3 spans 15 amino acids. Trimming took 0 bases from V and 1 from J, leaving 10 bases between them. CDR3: CASSQSTGGSYEQYF. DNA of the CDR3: TGCGCCAGCAGTCAATCGACGGGTGGGTCCTACGAGCAGTACTTC.

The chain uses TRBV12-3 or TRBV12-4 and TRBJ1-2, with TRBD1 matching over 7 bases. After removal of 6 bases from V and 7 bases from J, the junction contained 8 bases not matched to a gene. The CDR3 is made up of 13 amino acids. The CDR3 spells CASSKTGIGGYTF. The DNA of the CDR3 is TGTGCCAGCAGCAAGACAGGGATAGGTGGCTACACCTTC.

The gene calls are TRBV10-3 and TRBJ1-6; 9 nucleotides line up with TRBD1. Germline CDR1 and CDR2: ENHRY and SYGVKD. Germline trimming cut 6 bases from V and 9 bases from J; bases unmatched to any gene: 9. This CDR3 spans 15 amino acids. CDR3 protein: CAIRPGQGDSSPLHF. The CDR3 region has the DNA TGTGCCATCAGGCCGGGACAGGGAGACAGTTCACCCCTCCACTTT.

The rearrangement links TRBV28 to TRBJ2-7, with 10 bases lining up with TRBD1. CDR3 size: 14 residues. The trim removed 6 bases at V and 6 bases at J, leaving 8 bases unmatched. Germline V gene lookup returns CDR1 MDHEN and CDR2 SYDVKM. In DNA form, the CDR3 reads TGTGCCAGCAGAACCCCGGGACAGGGGACCGAGCAGTACTTC. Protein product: CASRTPGQGTEQYF.

Here the CDR3 reads CASSGTLNYEQYF. The CDR3 DNA sequence: TGTGCCAGCTCCGGGACTCTCAACTACGAGCAGTACTTC. This chain links TRBV10-3 with TRBJ2-7; TRBD2 might be the D (6 bases). The germline V gene has CDR1 ENHRY and CDR2 SYGVKD. V was trimmed by 10 bases and J by 3 bases, leaving 16 bases between them. The CDR3 is 13 residues long.